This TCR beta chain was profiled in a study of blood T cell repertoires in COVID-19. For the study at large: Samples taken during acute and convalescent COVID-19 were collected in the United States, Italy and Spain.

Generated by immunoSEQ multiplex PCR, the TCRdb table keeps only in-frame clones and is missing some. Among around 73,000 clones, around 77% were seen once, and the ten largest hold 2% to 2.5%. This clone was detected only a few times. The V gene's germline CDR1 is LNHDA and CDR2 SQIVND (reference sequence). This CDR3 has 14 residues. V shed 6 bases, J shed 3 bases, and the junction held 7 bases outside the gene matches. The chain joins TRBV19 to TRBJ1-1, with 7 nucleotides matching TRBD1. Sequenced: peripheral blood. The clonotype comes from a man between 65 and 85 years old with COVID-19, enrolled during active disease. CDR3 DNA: TGTGCCAGTAGGAGAGACAGGGTGGACACTGAAGCTTTCTTT. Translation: CASRRDRVDTEAFF. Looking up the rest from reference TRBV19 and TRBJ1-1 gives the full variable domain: DGGITQSPKYLFRKEGQNVTLSCEQNLNHDAMYWYRQDPGQGLRLIYYSQIVNDFQKGDIAEGYSVSREKKESFPLTVTSAQKNPTAFYLCASRRDRVDTEAFFGQGTRLTVV.